The present entry profiles one TCR beta chain with its context. Its antigen remains unknown. The CDR3 runs 13 residues. With 7 bases removed from V and 0 bases from J, the gap between germline ends came to 9 bases. Per the germline V gene, CDR1 is SGHAT and CDR2 is FQNNGV. Researchers report isolating at least 6 million PBMCs per sample. Total RNA amounts of at least 6 micrograms were extracted per sample. PCR was performed a second time for about 7 to 12 cycles using a sample-barcoded 5' primer and a J-beta primer mix. TCRdb reprocessed the 5' RACE reads with MiXCR, giving one entry per CDR3 protein. The sample has around 1.5 million distinct CDR3 sequences; roughly 45% are singletons. The data stem from a study of blood T cells in healthy people across ages. The study, taken as a whole, reports: Naive CD4+ cells and diversity were both higher in long-lived donors than in aged donors.

The source material was blood. The sequence derives from a woman aged 18-35 years in good health. This chain uses TRBV11-2 with TRBJ1-2, with no clear D. This CDR3 reads CASKGSSNYGYTF. CDR3 nucleotide sequence: TGTGCCAGCAAAGGAAGTTCTAACTATGGCTACACCTTC.